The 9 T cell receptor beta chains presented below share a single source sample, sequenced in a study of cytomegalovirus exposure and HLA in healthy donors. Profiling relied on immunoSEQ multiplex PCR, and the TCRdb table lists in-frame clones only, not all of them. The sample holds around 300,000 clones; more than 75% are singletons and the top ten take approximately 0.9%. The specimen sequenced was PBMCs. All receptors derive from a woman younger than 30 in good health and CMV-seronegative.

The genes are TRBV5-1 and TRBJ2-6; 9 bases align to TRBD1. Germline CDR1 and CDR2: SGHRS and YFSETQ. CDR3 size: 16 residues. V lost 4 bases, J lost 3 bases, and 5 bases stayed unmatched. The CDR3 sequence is CASSARQGGGANVLTF. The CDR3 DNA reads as TGCGCCAGCAGCGCCCGACAGGGGGGTGGGGCCAACGTCCTGACTTTC.

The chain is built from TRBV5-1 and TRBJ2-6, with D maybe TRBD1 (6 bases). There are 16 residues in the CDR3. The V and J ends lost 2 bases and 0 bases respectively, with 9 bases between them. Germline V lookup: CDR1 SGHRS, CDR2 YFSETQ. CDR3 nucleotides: TGCGCCAGCAGCTTCGGCAGGGGCTCTGGGGCCAACGTCCTGACTTTC. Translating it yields CASSFGRGSGANVLTF. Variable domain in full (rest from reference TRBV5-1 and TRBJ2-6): KAGVTQTPRYLIKTRGQQVTLSCSPISGHRSVSWYQQTPGQGLQFLFEYFSETQRNKGNFPGRFSGRQFSNSRSEMNVSTLELGDSALYLCASSFGRGSGANVLTFGAGSRLTVL.

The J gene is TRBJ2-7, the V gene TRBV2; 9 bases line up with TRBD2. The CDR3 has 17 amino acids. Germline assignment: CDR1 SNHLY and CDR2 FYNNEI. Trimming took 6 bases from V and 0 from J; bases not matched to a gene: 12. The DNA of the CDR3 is TGTGCCAGCAGGCCCAGTAGCGGGAGCGAGATCTCCTACGAGCAGTACTTC. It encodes CASRPSSGSEISYEQYF.

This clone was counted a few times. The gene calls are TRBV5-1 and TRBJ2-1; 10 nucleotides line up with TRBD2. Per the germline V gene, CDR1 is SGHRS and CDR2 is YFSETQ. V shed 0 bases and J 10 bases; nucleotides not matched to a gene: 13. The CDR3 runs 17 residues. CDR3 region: CASSLGPRLAGVGEQFF. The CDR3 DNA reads TGCGCCAGCAGCTTGGGTCCTAGGCTAGCGGGAGTAGGAGAGCAGTTCTTC.

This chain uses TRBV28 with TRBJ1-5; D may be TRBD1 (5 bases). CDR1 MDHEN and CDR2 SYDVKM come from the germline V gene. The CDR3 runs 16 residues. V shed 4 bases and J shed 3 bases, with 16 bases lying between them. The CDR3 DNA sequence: TGTGCCAGCAGTTGGGCCGGGGGGGGACTCAATCAGCCCCAGCATTTT. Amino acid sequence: CASSWAGGGLNQPQHF.

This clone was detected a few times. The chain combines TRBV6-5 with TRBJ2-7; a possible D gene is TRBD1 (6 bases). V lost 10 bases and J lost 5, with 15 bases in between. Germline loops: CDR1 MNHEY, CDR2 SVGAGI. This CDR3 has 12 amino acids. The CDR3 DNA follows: TGTGCCACTTCAGGGGTTCCGCACGAGCAGTACTTC. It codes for CATSGVPHEQYF.

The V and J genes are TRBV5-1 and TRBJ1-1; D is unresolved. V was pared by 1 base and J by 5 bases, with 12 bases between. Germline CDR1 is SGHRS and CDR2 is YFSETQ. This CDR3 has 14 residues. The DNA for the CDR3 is TGCGCCAGCAGCTTGAGGGTTCCGGGGACTGAAGCTTTCTTT. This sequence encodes CASSLRVPGTEAFF.

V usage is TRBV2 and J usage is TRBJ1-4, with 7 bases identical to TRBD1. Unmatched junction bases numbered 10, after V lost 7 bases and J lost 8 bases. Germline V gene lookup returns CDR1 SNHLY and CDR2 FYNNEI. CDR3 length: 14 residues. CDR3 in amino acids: CASNIVGTVEKLFF. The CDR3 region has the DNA TGTGCCAGCAACATAGTAGGGACAGTAGAAAAACTGTTTTTT.

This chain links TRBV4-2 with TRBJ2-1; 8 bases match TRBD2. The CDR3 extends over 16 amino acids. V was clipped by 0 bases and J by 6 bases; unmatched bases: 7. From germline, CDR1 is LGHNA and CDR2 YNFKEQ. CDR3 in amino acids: CASSQEGGTRVNEQFF. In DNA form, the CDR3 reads TGTGCCAGCAGCCAAGAAGGAGGGACTAGGGTCAATGAGCAGTTCTTC.